This T cell receptor beta chain was observed in a study of PD-1 blockade in classical Hodgkin lymphoma. Regarding the study as a whole: Newly diagnosed patients were said to have less baseline TCR diversity than healthy donors did. Factors driving the repertoire differences, possibly disease activity or prior therapy, remain undefined.

TCRdb's table, derived via immunoSEQ multiplex PCR, lists solely in-frame clones and lacks some. The profile shows 30,000 to 40,000 clones, about 89% of them singletons. The time point was: newly diagnosed, previously untreated cHL patient sample. Thawed PBMCs were the source of CD4+ T cells, purified by magnetic negative selection. A comparison was provided by newly diagnosed, untreated classical Hodgkin lymphoma PBMCs. Of note for this clone: What it binds is unknown.

Germline-derived CDR1 and CDR2 are MGHRA and YSYEKL. This CDR3 region has 15 residues. With 1 base removed from V and 0 bases from J, the gap between germline ends came to 9 bases. Sequencing was performed on CD4+ T cells from blood. The clonotype comes from a human donor with classical Hodgkin lymphoma. The rearrangement links TRBV4-1 to TRBJ1-2; D is unclear. The CDR3 spells CASSQGAEANYGYTF. CDR3 DNA sequence: TGCGCCAGCAGCCAAGGGGCAGAAGCTAACTATGGCTACACCTTC.